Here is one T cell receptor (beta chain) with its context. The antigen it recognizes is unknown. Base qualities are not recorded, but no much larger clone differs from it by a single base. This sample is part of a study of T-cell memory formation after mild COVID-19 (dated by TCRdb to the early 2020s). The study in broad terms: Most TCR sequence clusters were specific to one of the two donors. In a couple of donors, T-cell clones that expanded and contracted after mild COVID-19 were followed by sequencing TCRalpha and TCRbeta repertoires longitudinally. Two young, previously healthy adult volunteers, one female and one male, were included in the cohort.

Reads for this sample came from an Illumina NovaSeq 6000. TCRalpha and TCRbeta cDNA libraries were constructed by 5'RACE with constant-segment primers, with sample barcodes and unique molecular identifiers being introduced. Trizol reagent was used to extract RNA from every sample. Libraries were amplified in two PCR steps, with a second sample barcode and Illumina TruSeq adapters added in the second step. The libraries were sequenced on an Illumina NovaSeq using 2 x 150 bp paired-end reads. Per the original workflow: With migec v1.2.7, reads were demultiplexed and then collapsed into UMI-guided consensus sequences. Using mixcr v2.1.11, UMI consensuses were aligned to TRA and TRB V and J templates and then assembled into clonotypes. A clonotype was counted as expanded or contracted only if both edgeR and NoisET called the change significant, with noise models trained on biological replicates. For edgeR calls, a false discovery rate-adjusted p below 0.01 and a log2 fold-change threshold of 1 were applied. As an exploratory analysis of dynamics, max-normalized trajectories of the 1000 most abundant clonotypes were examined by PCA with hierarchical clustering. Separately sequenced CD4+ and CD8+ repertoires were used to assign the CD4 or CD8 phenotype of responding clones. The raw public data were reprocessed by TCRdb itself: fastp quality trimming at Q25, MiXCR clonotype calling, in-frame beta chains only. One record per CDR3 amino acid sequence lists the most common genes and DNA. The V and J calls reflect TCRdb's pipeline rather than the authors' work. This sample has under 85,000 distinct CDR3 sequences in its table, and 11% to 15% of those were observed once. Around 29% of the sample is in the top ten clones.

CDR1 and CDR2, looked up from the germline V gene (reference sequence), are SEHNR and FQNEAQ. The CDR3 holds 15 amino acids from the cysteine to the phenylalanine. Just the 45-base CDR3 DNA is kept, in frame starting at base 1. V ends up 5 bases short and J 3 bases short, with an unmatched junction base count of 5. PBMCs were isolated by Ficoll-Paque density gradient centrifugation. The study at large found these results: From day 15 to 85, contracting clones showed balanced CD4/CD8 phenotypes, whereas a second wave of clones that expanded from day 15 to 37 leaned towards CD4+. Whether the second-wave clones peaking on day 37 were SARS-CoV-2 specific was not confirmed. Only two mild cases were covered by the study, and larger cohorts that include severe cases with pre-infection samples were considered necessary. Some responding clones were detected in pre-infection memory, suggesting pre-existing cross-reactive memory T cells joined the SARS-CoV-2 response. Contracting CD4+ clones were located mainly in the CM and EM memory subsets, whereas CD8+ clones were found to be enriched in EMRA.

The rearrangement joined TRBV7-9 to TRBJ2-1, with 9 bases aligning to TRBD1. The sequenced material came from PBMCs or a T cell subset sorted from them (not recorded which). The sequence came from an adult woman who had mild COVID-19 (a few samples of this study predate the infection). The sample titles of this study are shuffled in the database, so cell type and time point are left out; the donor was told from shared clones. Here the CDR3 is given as CASSPRDRVYNEQFF. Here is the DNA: TGTGCCAGCAGCCCCCGGGACAGGGTCTACAATGAGCAGTTCTTC.